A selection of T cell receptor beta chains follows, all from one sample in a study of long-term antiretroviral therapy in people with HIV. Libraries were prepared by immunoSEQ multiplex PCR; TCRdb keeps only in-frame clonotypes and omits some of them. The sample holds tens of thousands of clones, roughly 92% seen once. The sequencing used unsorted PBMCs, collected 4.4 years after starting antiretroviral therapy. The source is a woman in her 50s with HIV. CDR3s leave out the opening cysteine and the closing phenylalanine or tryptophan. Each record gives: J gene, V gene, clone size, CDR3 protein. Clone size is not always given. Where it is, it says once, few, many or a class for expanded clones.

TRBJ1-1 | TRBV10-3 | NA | AISVNAFGAEAF
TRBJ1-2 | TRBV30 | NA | AWSVIFNYGYT
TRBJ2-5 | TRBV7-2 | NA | ASKLSGVQETQY
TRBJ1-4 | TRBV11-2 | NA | ASSGRGGWREKLF
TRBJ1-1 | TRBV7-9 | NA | ASTPRQEDFTEAF
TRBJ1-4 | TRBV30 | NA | AWIDRGGEKLF
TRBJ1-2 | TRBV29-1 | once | SGLGWGETPTGGYT
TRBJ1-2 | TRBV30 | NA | AWRAGKGSTAFNYGYT
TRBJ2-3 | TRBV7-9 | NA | ASSFDRGTDTQY
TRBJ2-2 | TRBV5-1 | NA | ASGPGSGGELF
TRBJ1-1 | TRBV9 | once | ASSPYTEAF
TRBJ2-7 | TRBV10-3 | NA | AISEQGGSYEQY
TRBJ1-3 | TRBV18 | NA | ASSPEPDSGNTIY
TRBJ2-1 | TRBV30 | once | AWSVRGDEQF
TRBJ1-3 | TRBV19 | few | AAGTPSGNTIY
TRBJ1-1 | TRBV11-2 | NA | ASSFSDSTNTEAF
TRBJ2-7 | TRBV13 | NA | ASSLSGPHIHEQY
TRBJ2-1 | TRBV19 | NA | ASRVWGAANEQF
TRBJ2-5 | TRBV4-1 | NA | ASSQRGQGARETQY
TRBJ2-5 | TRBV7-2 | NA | ASSLSSGTAQETQY
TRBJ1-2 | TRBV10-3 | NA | AISESVYYGYT
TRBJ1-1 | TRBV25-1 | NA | ASRNTGGGTEAF
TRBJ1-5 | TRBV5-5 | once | ASSLGISSGITHSQPQH
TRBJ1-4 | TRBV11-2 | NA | ASSLEGATNEKLF
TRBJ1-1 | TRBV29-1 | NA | SGGGPGGAF
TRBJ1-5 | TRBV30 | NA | AWSDRDLRRSQPQH
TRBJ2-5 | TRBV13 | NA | ASSLMGRRETQY
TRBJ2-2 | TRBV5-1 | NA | ASSLGQLTGELF
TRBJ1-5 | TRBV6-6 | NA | ASRPGRVSNQPQH
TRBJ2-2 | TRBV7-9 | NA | ASSLITTANTGELF
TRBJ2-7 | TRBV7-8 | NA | ASSTKRRGQGSYEQY
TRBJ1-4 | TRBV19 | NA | ASSTMGATNEKLF
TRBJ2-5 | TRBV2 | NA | ASGTSGQETQY
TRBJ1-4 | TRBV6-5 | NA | ASSYRRDLINEKLF
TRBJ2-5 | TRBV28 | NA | ASSSGGRTETQY
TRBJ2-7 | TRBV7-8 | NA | ASSSQGSYEQY
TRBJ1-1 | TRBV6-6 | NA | ASSYAVSVNTEAF
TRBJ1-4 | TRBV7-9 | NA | ASSSRDRGANEKLF
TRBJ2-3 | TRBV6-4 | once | ASSDSSGGRGDTQY
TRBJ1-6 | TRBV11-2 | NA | ASSLGPGQGGSPLH
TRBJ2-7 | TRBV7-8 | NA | ASSLAWSTLNSYEQY
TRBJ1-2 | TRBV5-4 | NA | ASSLGGVAGDGYT
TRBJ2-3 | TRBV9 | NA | ASSVEAGGRTDTQY
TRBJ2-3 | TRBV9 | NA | ASSVGSSSGDTQY
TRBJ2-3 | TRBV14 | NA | ASSQGQLSTQY
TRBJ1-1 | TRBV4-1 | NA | ASSQTVNTEAF
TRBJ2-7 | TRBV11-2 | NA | ASSLDRDRGGQY
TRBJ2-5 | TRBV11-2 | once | ASSLDIRTQETQY
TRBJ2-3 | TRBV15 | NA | ATGSGGRGTDTQY
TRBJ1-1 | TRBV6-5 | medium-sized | ASRVRTGGRTEAF
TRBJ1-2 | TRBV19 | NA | ASSIDLGNYGYT
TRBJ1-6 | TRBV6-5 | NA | ASRPIDRTNSPLH
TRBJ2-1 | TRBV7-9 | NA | ASSFNSRIEQF
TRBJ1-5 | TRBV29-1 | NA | SVAGGWGNQPQH
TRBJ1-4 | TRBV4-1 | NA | ASRPDSTTNEKLF
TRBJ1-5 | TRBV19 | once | ASTALGGWQH
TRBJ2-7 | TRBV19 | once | ASKPAGQESYEQY
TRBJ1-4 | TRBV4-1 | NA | ASSQVKQGLTNEKLF
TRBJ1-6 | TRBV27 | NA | ASTRPGDSSPLH
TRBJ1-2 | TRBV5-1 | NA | ASSLTGGSVYGYT